This TCR beta chain was sequenced for a study of T cell changes during pregnancy in multiple sclerosis. The V end was cut by 8 bases, the J end by 6 bases, with 8 bases between. Germline values: CDR1 MNHNS, CDR2 SASEGT. The CDR3 is 11 residues long. Only in-frame clones appear in the TCRdb table, and some are missing; sequencing was by immunoSEQ multiplex PCR. The sample lists tens of thousands of clones; approximately 92% were seen once. Sample: peripheral blood, taken in the third trimester of pregnancy. The rearrangement joins TRBV6-1 to TRBJ1-5, with D perhaps matching TRBD1 (6 bases). The TCR comes from a female donor in good health, enrolled as a control in a pregnancy study. This chain's CDR3 is CASGQFQPQHF. In nucleotides, the CDR3 is TGTGCCAGCGGACAGTTTCAGCCCCAGCATTTT.